This record covers a single T cell receptor beta chain. This clone's antigen is unknown. No base quality values were provided; no much bigger clone lies one nucleotide off. The data are from a study of technical replicates of blood from several donors (dated by TCRdb to 2016 to 2017). From a lookup of the germline V gene, CDR1 and CDR2 are SQVTM and ANQGSEA. V loses 8 bases at its end and J loses 4 bases; junction bases beyond the gene matches: 10. Inclusive of the bounding cysteine and phenylalanine, the CDR3 is 14 residues long. The only DNA kept is the CDR3, 42 bases in frame from the first base. Libraries came from the immunoSEQ multiplex PCR assay. Entries here come from immuneACCESS through TCRdb and include only in-frame sequences with V and J called. Some clones fail to appear in such tables; in the studies checked, an unresolved V gene covers under half of the shortfall, and the cause of the remainder is unknown. This sample lists 75,000 to 95,000 clones; 85% to 95% were detected once. Together, the top ten hold under 0.3% of the sample.

Sequenced input: T cells isolated from PBMCs. The receptor chain draws on TRBV29-1 and TRBJ2-4, with 8 bases aligning to TRBD1. The TCR sequence derives from a human donor in good health. DNA sequence: TGCAGCAATACCTCGGGACAGGTAAAAAACATTCAGTACTTC. This yields the protein CSNTSGQVKNIQYF.